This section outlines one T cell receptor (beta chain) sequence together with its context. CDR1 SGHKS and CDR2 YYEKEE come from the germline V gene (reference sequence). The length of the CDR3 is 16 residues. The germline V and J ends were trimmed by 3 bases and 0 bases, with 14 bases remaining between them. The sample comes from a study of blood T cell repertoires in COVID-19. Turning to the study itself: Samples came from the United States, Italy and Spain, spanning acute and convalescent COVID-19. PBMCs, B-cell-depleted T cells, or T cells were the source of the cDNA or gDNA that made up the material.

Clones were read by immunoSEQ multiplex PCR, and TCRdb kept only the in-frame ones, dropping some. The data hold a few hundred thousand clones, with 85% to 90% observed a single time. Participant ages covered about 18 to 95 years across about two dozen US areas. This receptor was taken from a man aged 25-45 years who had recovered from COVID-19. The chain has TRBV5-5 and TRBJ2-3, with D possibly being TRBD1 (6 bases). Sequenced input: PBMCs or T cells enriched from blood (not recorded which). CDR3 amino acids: CASSSGQSPSTDTQYF. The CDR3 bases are TGTGCCAGCAGCTCAGGACAGTCTCCTAGCACAGATACGCAGTATTTT.